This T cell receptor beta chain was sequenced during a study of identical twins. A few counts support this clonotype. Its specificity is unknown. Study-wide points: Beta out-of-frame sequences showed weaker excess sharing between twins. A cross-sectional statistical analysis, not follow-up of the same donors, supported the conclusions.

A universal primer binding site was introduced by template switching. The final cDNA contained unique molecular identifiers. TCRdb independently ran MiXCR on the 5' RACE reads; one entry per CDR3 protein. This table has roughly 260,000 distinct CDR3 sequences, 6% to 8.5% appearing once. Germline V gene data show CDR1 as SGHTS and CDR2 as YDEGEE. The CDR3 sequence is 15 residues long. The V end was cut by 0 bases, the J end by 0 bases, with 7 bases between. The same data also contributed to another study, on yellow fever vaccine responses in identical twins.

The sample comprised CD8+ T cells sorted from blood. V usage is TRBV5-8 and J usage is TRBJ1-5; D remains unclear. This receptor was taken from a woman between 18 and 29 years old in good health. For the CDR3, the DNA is TGTGCCAGCAGCTTGGACAAGCATAGCAATCAGCCCCAGCATTTT. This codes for CASSLDKHSNQPQHF.